This note documents a single T cell receptor beta chain sequence. Its matching antigen is unknown. Other DNA sequences from this sample encode an identical CDR3 as well. This specimen comes from a study of TIL therapy for anti-PD-1-resistant metastatic lung cancer. Study-level information: Tumor harvest preceded PD-1/PD-L1 blockade, followed by nivolumab treatment. Median tumor mutation burden was 1.5 mutations per megabase. General study results and limits: The cohort had more treatment-naive, never-smoker and oncogene-addicted patients than typical.

Sequencing used immunoSEQ v3. TCRdb keeps only in-frame clones here, not all; method: immunoSEQ multiplex PCR. This table holds 36,000 or so clones, roughly 70% found once. Time point indicated: pre-treatment sample, taken before nivolumab and TIL therapy. Patients were adults with stage 4 NSCLC. The CDR3 loop spans 12 amino acids. Between the trimmed V and J ends, which lost 2 bases and 4 bases, there was a span of 3 bases. Germline assignment: CDR1 SGHTA and CDR2 FQGNSA. The material sequenced was blood, taken at baseline. This chain links TRBV7-2 with TRBJ1-5; D not resolved. The sequence derives from a person aged 25 to 79 with non-small cell lung cancer. CDR3 amino acids: CASSLSNQPQHF. The CDR3 bases are TGTGCCAGCAGCTTATCTAATCAGCCCCAGCATTTT.